The 9 T cell receptor beta chains listed next were all sequenced from one sample in a study of shared clonotypes between healthy human individuals (dated by TCRdb to the early 2020s). The library was obtained by the immunoSEQ multiplex PCR assay. In TCRdb, the immuneACCESS table is reduced to in-frame sequences with V and J assigned. These tables do not hold every clone; where another copy was compared, an unresolved V gene accounts for under half, and the others remain unexplained. Counted in this sample were about 2.4 million clones; approximately 94% of them appeared once. Clones ranked in the top ten supply around 0.4% of the sample. Input material: naive CD4+ T cells from PBMCs. Per the publication, the cell subset or site label means: CD45RA+ positively selected. Receptor source: a man between 18 and 29 years old in good health. Some clones in this sample may be carry-over from other donors' samples.

CDR3 DNA sequence: TGTGCCAGCTCACCCGACAGGATGGCTAATGAAAAACTGTTTTTT. This codes for CASSPDRMANEKLFF. The chain employs TRBV18 and TRBJ1-4, with D tentatively TRBD1 (6 bases). Trimming took off 3 bases at V and 3 bases at J, with 11 bases between the two ends. This CDR3 has 15 residues. Germline V gene sequence: CDR1 KGHSH, CDR2 LQKENI.

This clone was picked up a small number of times. CDR3 sequence reads: CASSATDREGTEAFF. The CDR3 DNA reads TGTGCCAGCAGTGCAACGGACAGGGAGGGCACTGAAGCTTTCTTT. The J gene is TRBJ1-1, the V gene TRBV28, with 8 bases lining up with TRBD1. With 5 bases clipped from V and 4 bases from J, the junction kept 9 bases outside the gene matches. The CDR3 covers 15 residues. The germline V gene encodes CDR1 MDHEN and CDR2 SYDVKM.

The chain joins TRBV25-1 to TRBJ2-5; D not resolved. The J call is in doubt because the DNA end fits TRBJ2-7 better. The V gene's germline CDR1 is MGHDK and CDR2 SYGVNS. The CDR3 has 15 residues. CDR3: CASSDSLSPWFEQYF. Written as DNA, the CDR3 is TGTGCCAGCAGTGACTCCCTTTCCCCGTGGTTCGAGCAGTACTTC.

This rearrangement joins TRBV5-1 to TRBJ2-7, with no clear D. V lost 4 bases, J lost 5 bases, and 13 bases lay in between. The germline V gene has CDR1 SGHRS and CDR2 YFSETQ. There are 13 residues in the CDR3. As DNA, the CDR3 is TGCGCCAGCAGCAACATTCCCCAAGACGAGCAGTACTTC. Protein product: CASSNIPQDEQYF.

The chain carries TRBV28 and TRBJ1-2; D unclear. CDR1 and CDR2 (germline): MDHEN, SYDVKM. The CDR3 runs to 11 residues. V dropped 2 bases and J dropped 8 bases, with 6 bases sitting between them. CDR3 in amino acids: CASSLGWGYTF. CDR3 coding DNA: TGTGCCAGCAGTTTAGGGTGGGGCTACACCTTC.

DNA of the CDR3: TGTGCCAGCGGGGGAAAGGGGCTCTCCTCTGGGGCCAACGTCCTGACTTTC. Its translation: CASGGKGLSSGANVLTF. The chain carries TRBV9 and TRBJ2-6; either TRBD1 or TRBD2 may fit D (5 bases each). The V gene lost 7 bases and the J gene lost 0 bases, with 17 bases spanning the gap. There are 17 residues in the CDR3. Germline CDR1 and CDR2: SGDLS and YYNGEE.

The CDR3 reads CAWKLLPTRVRDGYTF. The CDR3 bases are TGTGCCTGGAAGTTACTCCCGACGAGGGTGAGGGATGGCTACACCTTC. The chain recombines TRBV30 with TRBJ1-2; D unresolved. V was clipped by 4 bases and J by 6 bases, with 24 bases between them. Germline V gene data show CDR1 as GTSNPN and CDR2 as SVGIG (reference sequence). The CDR3 runs 16 residues. The entire variable domain, with the rest obtained from reference TRBV30 and TRBJ1-2, is as follows: SQTIHQWPATLVQPVGSPLSLECTVEGTSNPNLYWYRQAAGRGLQLLFYSVGIGQISSEVPQNLSASRPQDRQFILSSKKLLLSDSGFYLCAWKLLPTRVRDGYTFGSGTRLTVV.

The V and J genes are TRBV28 and TRBJ1-6; D might be TRBD1 (6 bases). The CDR3 extends over 15 amino acids. Trimming pared 6 bases from V and 4 bases from J, leaving 13 bases between. Germline loops: CDR1 MDHEN, CDR2 SYDVKM. The CDR3 reads CASSTGQQYNSPLHF. In nucleotides, the CDR3 is TGTGCCAGCAGCACCGGACAGCAGTATAATTCACCCCTCCACTTT.

V usage is TRBV10-3 and J usage is TRBJ2-2, with 10 positions matching TRBD2. The CDR3 length is 19 residues. Germline loops: CDR1 ENHRY, CDR2 SYGVKD. The J segment lost 0 bases and the V segment lost 2 bases, leaving 9 bases of the junction unmatched. The CDR3 region has the DNA TGTGCCATCAGTGAGCTCCCAGCGGGAGGGTATGCGAACACCGGGGAGCTGTTTTTT. It translates to CAISELPAGGYANTGELFF.